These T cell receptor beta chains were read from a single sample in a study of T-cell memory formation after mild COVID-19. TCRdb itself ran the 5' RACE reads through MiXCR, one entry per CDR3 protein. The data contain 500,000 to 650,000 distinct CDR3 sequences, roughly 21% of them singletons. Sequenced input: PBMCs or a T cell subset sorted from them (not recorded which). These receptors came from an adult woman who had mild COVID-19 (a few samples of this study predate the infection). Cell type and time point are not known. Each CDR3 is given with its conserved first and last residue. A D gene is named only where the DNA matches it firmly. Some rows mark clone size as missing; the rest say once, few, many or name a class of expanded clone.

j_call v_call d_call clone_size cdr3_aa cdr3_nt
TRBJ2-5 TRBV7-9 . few CASSPGTGEPQETQYF TGTGCCAGCAGCCCCGGGACCGGTGAACCTCAAGAGACCCAGTACTTC
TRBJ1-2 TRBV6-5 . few CASSYSAAGDGYTF TGTGCCAGCAGTTACTCCGCGGCAGGGGATGGCTACACCTTC
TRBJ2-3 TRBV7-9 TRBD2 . CASSPLAGASNTQYF TGTGCCAGCAGCCCCCTAGCGGGGGCTTCCAATACGCAGTATTTT
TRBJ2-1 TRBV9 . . CASSVGSNEQFF TGTGCCAGCAGCGTAGGATCAAATGAGCAGTTCTTC
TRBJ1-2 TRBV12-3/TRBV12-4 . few CASRKMTNYGYTF TGTGCCAGCAGAAAAATGACGAACTATGGCTACACCTTC
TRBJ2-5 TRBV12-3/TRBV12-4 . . CASRTLGGKTQYF TGTGCCAGCAGGACCCTAGGCGGGAAGACCCAGTACTTC
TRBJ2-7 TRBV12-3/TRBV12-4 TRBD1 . CASRQGASSGYEQYF TGTGCCAGCCGACAGGGGGCGTCCTCTGGCTACGAGCAGTACTTC
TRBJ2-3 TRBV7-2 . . CASRPAGGTDTQYF TGTGCCAGCCGCCCGGCCGGGGGCACAGATACGCAGTATTTT
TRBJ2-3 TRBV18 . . CASSPPMMYATDTQYF TGTGCCAGCTCACCACCGATGATGTATGCCACAGATACGCAGTATTTT
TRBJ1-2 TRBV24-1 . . CATSSTAGTEANYGYTF TGTGCCACCAGTTCAACCGCCGGGACGGAAGCTAACTATGGCTACACCTTC
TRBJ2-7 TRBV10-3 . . CAISESGASYEQYF TGTGCCATCAGTGAAAGCGGTGCTTCCTACGAGCAGTACTTC
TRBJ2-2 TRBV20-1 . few CSARDPRDPWDAGELFF TGCAGTGCTAGAGATCCCCGGGACCCATGGGATGCCGGGGAGCTGTTTTTT
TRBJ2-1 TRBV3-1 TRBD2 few CASSPPERGVYNEQFF TGTGCCAGCAGCCCTCCAGAGCGGGGGGTTTACAATGAGCAGTTCTTC
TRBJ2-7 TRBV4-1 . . CASSHGTEDYEQYF TGCGCCAGCAGCCACGGTACGGAAGACTACGAGCAGTACTTC
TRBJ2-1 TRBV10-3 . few CAISEPRDKDFYNEQFF TGTGCCATCAGTGAGCCCCGGGACAAGGACTTCTACAATGAGCAGTTCTTC